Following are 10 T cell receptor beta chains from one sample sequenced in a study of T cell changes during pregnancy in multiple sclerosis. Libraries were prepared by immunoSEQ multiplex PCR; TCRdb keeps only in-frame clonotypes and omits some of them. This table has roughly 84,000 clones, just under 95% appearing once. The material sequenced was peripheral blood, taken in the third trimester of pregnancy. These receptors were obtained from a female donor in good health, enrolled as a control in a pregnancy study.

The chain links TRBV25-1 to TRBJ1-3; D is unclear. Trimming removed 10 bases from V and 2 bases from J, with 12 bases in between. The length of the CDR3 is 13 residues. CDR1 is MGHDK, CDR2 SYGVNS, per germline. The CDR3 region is CATQTVPGNTIYF. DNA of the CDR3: TGTGCCACCCAAACGGTCCCTGGAAACACCATATATTTT.

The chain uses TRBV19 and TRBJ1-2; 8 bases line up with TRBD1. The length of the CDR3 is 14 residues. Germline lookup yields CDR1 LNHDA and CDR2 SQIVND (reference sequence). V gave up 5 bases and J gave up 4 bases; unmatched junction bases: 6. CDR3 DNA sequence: TGTGCCAGTAGTGACAGGGGACGGGGCTATGGCTACACCTTC. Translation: CASSDRGRGYGYTF.

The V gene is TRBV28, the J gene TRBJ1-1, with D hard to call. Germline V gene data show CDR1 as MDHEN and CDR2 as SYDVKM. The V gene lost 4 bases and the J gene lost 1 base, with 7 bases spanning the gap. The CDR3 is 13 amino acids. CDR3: CASSSYRNTEAFF. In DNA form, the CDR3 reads TGTGCCAGCAGTTCCTACAGGAACACTGAAGCTTTCTTT.

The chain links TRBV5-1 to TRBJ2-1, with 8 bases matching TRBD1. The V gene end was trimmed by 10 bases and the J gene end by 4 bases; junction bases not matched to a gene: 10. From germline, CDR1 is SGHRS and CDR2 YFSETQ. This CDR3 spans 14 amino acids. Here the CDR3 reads CASTTGEVYNEQFF. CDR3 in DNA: TGCGCCTCAACGACAGGGGAGGTATACAATGAGCAGTTCTTC.

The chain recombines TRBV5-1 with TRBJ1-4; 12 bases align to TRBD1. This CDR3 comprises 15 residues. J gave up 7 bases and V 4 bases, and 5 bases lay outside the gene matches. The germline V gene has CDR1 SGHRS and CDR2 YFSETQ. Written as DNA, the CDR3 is TGCGCCAGCAGCGGGACAGGGGGCCAAGGTGAAAAACTGTTTTTT. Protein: CASSGTGGQGEKLFF. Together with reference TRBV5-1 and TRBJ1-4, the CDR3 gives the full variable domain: KAGVTQTPRYLIKTRGQQVTLSCSPISGHRSVSWYQQTPGQGLQFLFEYFSETQRNKGNFPGRFSGRQFSNSRSEMNVSTLELGDSALYLCASSGTGGQGEKLFFGSGTQLSVL.

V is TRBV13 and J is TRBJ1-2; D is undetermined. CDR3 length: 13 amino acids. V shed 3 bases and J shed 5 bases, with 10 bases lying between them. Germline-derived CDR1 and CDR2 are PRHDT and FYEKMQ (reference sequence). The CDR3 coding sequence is TGTGCCAGCAGCTTTGGAGAGGAATATGGCTACACCTTC. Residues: CASSFGEEYGYTF.

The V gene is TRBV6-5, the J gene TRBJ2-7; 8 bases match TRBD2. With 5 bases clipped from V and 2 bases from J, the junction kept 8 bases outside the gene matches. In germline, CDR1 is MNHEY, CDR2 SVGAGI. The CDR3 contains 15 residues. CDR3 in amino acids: CASSRLPGGTYEQYF. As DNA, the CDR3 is TGTGCCAGCAGTCGACTACCGGGGGGGACCTACGAGCAGTACTTC.

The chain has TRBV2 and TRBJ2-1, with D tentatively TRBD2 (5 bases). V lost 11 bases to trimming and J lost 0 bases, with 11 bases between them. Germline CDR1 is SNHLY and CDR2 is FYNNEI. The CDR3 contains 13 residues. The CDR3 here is CAFGDSSYNEQFF. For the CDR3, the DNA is TGTGCCTTCGGGGATAGCTCCTACAATGAGCAGTTCTTC.

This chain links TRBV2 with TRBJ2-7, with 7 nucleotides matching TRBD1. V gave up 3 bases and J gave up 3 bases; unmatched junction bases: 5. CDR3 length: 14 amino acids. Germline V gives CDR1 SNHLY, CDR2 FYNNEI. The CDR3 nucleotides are TGTGCCAGCAGTGAGGCAGGGGGTCACTACGAGCAGTACTTC. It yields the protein CASSEAGGHYEQYF. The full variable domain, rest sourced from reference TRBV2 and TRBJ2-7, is EPEVTQTPSHQVTQMGQEVILRCVPISNHLYFYWYRQILGQKVEFLVSFYNNEISEKSEIFDDQFSVERPDGSNFTLKIRSTKLEDSAMYFCASSEAGGHYEQYFGPGTRLTVT.

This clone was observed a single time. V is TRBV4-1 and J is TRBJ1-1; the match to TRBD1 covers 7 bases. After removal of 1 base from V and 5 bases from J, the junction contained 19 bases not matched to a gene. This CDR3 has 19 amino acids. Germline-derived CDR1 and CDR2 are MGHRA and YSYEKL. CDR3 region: CASSQGEYRGYPRGTEAFF. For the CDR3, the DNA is TGCGCCAGCAGCCAAGGCGAATACAGGGGATACCCAAGGGGAACTGAAGCTTTCTTT.